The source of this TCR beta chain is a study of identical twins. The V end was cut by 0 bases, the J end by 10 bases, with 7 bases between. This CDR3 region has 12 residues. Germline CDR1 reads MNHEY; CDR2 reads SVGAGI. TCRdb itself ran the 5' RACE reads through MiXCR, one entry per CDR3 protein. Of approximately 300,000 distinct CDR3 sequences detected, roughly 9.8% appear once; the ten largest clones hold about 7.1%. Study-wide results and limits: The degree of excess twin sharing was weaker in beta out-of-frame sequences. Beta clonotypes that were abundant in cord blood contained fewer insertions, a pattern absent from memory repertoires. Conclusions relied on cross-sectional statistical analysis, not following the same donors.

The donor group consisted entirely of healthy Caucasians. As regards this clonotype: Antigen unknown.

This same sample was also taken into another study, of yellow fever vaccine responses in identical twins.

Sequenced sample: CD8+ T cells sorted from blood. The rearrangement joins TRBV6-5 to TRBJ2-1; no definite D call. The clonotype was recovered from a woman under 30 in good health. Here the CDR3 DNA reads TGTGCCAGCAGTTACTCGCCCGGGGAGCAGTTCTTC. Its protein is CASSYSPGEQFF.